This T cell receptor (beta chain) comes out of a study of cytotoxic CD8 clonotypes in ibrutinib-treated CLL. The CDR3 spans 17 residues. J was trimmed by 0 bases and V by 0 bases; bases with no gene match: 7. Germline V gene data show CDR1 as MGHRA and CDR2 as YSYEKL. The study's findings and limits: Clonality climbed at ibrutinib response, then dropped toward baseline at progression.

Using immunoSEQ multiplex PCR, the repertoire was profiled, and TCRdb retains in-frame clones only, with some absent. Here the sample spans approximately 160,000 clones, approximately 90% being singletons. This clone was seen once. Its antigen is as yet unknown. Sequences were derived from PBMCs, sampled at disease progression, from a patient treated with ibrutinib. The source of this sequence is a human donor with chronic lymphocytic leukemia. This rearrangement joins TRBV4-1 to TRBJ1-1, with 7 bases that match TRBD1. CDR3 bases: TGCGCCAGCAGCCAAGATTACAGGGGCCACCTGAACACTGAAGCTTTCTTT. Its translation: CASSQDYRGHLNTEAFF.